This is a list of T cell receptor beta chains from one sample in a study of blood T cell repertoires in COVID-19. Clones were read by immunoSEQ multiplex PCR, and TCRdb kept only the in-frame ones, dropping some. Here the sample spans approximately 69,000 clones, roughly 85% being singletons. The material sequenced was peripheral blood. The origin of the receptors is a woman aged 60-75 years with acute or convalescent COVID-19. Each CDR3 is given with its conserved first and last residue. The order of the fields is J gene, D gene, V gene, CDR3 protein. A D gene is named only where the DNA matches it firmly.

J: TRBJ2-2
D: TRBD1
V: TRBV5-8
CDR3: CASSSRSTGEAGELFF

J: TRBJ1-2
D: TRBD1
V: TRBV3-1/TRBV3-2
CDR3: CASSQSGQGYGYTF

J: TRBJ2-3
D: -
V: TRBV6-4
CDR3: CASSDGGASTDTQYF

J: TRBJ1-1
D: -
V: TRBV7-6
CDR3: CASSVQGYTEAFF